A single sample gave rise to the 26 T cell receptor beta chains below, sequenced in a study of lymphopenia after photon versus proton radiotherapy. Assay used: immunoSEQ multiplex PCR; TCRdb lists only in-frame clones, some missing. The sample includes 25,000 to 30,000 clones, around nine tenths of them seen just once. The sequencing used peripheral blood, collected from a patient treated with proton-based radiotherapy. All receptors derive from a woman aged 55 to 70 with cholangiocarcinoma. Some clones in this sample may be carry-over from other donors' samples.

J is TRBJ2-5 and V is TRBV19, with 11 nucleotides matching TRBD2. CDR3 length: 14 residues. V shed 7 bases, J shed 7 bases, and the junction held 8 bases outside the gene matches. Germline V gives CDR1 LNHDA, CDR2 SQIVND (reference sequence). In DNA form, the CDR3 reads TGTGCCAGTACCCAAGGACTAGCGGGTGCGACCCAGTACTTC. Translated, it gives CASTQGLAGATQYF.

The J gene is TRBJ2-2, the V gene TRBV27; weak D call: TRBD2 (6 bases). Germline V lookup: CDR1 MNHEY, CDR2 SMNVEV (reference sequence). V lost 2 bases and J 3 bases, leaving 10 bases between the germline ends. This CDR3 spans 15 amino acids. The DNA for the CDR3 is TGTGCCAGCAGTTTAAGACTAGTGTACACCGGGGAGCTGTTTTTT. It specifies CASSLRLVYTGELFF.

V usage is TRBV7-8 and J usage is TRBJ1-4, with D possibly matching TRBD1 (5 bases). The CDR3 runs 13 residues. V dropped 2 bases and J dropped 12 bases, with 13 bases sitting between them. The germline CDR1 and CDR2 sequences are SGHVS and FQNEAQ. The CDR3 reads CASSLNRGRELFF. The CDR3 DNA sequence: TGTGCCAGCAGCTTAAACCGGGGACGGGAACTGTTTTTT.

The rearrangement links TRBV7-2 to TRBJ2-2, with TRBD1 matching over 9 bases. There are 16 residues in the CDR3. V lost 5 bases and J lost 5; bases outside the gene matches: 9. Germline V gene data show CDR1 as SGHTA and CDR2 as FQGNSA. The CDR3: CASSPYRGLITGELFF. The CDR3, as DNA: TGTGCCAGCAGCCCATACAGGGGGCTTATAACCGGGGAGCTGTTTTTT.

J is TRBJ1-5 and V is TRBV27; D is ambiguous. V was pared by 3 bases and J by 3 bases, with 3 bases between. From germline, CDR1 is MNHEY and CDR2 SMNVEV (reference sequence). The CDR3 covers 12 residues. CDR3 loop: CASSFSNQPQHF. The CDR3 DNA follows: TGTGCCAGCAGTTTCTCCAATCAGCCCCAGCATTTT.

This clone was found many times. The chain joins TRBV13 to TRBJ1-4; D is unresolved. In germline, CDR1 is PRHDT, CDR2 FYEKMQ (reference sequence). The CDR3 has 15 residues. The V and J ends lost 2 bases and 2 bases respectively, with 9 bases between them. In nucleotides, the CDR3 is TGTGCCAGCAGCTTATTTCGCGGCACTAATGAAAAACTGTTTTTT. Protein: CASSLFRGTNEKLFF.

The genes are TRBV5-4 and TRBJ2-5; weak D call: TRBD2 (6 bases). The V end was cut by 0 bases, the J end by 6 bases, with 9 bases between. Per germline, CDR1 SGHNT and CDR2 YYREEE (reference sequence). CDR3 length: 13 residues. CDR3 loop: CASSLEGGKTQYF. The CDR3 DNA sequence: TGTGCCAGCAGCTTGGAGGGCGGGAAGACCCAGTACTTC. The full variable domain, with the rest looked up from reference TRBV5-4 and TRBJ2-5, is ETGVTQSPTHLIKTRGQQVTLRCSSQSGHNTVSWYQQALGQGPQFIFQYYREEENGRGNFPPRFSGLQFPNYSSELNVNALELDDSALYLCASSLEGGKTQYFGPGTRLLVL.

This clone was observed a single time. The chain recombines TRBV2 with TRBJ1-1; no clear D. Per the germline V gene, CDR1 is SNHLY and CDR2 is FYNNEI. The ends were cut back, 4 bases at V and 3 bases at J, with 6 bases in the middle. The CDR3 loop spans 12 amino acids. The CDR3 is CASSVPDTEAFF. CDR3 DNA sequence: TGTGCCAGCAGTGTCCCGGACACTGAAGCTTTCTTT.

The table lists this clone with a count of one. The rearrangement uses TRBV19 and TRBJ2-5; a weak D match, TRBD1 (5 bases). Deletions cut 6 bases from V and 2 bases from J, with 13 bases between. The CDR3 consists of 14 residues. CDR1 and CDR2 (germline): LNHDA, SQIVND (reference sequence). Here the CDR3 reads CASRGAGSQETQYF. As DNA, the CDR3 is TGTGCCAGTAGAGGGGCTGGTTCGCAAGAGACCCAGTACTTC.

The chain joins TRBV29-1 to TRBJ2-1; 9 nucleotides agree with TRBD1. The CDR3 has 16 amino acids. Germline trimming cut 7 bases from V and 6 bases from J; bases unmatched to any gene: 16. Germline V lookup: CDR1 SQVTM, CDR2 ANQGSEA. CDR3 sequence: CSARWFPGTGTNEQFF. In DNA, the CDR3 is TGCAGCGCCCGGTGGTTTCCCGGGACAGGGACCAATGAGCAGTTCTTC.

The rearrangement uses TRBV19 and TRBJ1-3; D not certain. The ends were cut back, 3 bases at V and 0 bases at J, with 12 bases in the middle. The CDR3 loop spans 16 amino acids. Germline V gene data show CDR1 as LNHDA and CDR2 as SQIVND (reference sequence). The CDR3 nucleotides read TGTGCCAGTAGTATTAAGTCCATCTCCTCTGGAAACACCATATATTTT. Its protein product is CASSIKSISSGNTIYF.

The chain employs TRBV18 and TRBJ2-3; a possible D gene is TRBD2 (6 bases). Germline V lookup: CDR1 KGHSH, CDR2 LQKENI. Trimming left V 0 bases short and J 2 bases short, with 12 bases between. This CDR3 region has 16 residues. This CDR3 reads CASSPPGGLNTDTQYF. The CDR3 DNA reads TGTGCCAGCTCACCACCTGGGGGACTCAACACAGATACGCAGTATTTT.

About this clone itself: Other DNA sequences in this specimen translate into the identical CDR3. This sequence joins TRBV10-1 and TRBJ2-7, with D hard to call. The V gene lost 0 bases and the J gene lost 4 bases, with 4 bases spanning the gap. Germline V CDR1 and CDR2: WNHNN, SYGVQD (reference sequence). The CDR3 has 12 amino acids. CDR3 region: CASSESGYEQYF. CDR3 coding DNA: TGCGCCAGCAGTGAGTCGGGGTACGAGCAGTACTTC.

J is TRBJ2-1 and V is TRBV27; 9 bases fit TRBD1. The V gene's germline CDR1 is MNHEY and CDR2 SMNVEV (reference sequence). Losses at the gene ends were 2 bases for V and 6 bases for J; bases not matched to a gene: 5. This CDR3 is 15 amino acids long. The CDR3, as DNA: TGTGCCAGCAGTTTAAACAGGGGGCACGGCAATGAGCAGTTCTTC. This codes for CASSLNRGHGNEQFF.

The genes are TRBV7-2 and TRBJ2-5; 9 nucleotides match TRBD2. The CDR3 is 14 residues long. With V trimmed by 6 bases and J by 1 base, 3 bases remained unmatched. CDR1 is SGHTA and CDR2 is FQGNSA in the germline V gene. For the CDR3, the DNA is TGTGCCAGCAGACCGGGACTAGCCCAAGAGACCCAGTACTTC. Translating it yields CASRPGLAQETQYF.

The chain uses TRBV29-1 and TRBJ2-1; 11 nucleotides line up with TRBD2. Unmatched junction bases numbered 7, after V lost 3 bases and J lost 6 bases. Germline CDR1 reads SQVTM; CDR2 reads ANQGSEA. The CDR3 runs to 15 residues. The CDR3 DNA reads as TGCAGCGTTGAGTACGGACTAGCGGGCCGCAATGAGCAGTTCTTC. As protein: CSVEYGLAGRNEQFF.

The V gene is TRBV7-3, the J gene TRBJ2-2; D perhaps matches TRBD2 (6 bases). This CDR3 is built from 15 residues. Trimming pared 10 bases from V and 2 bases from J, leaving 17 bases between. CDR1 SGHTA and CDR2 FQGTGA come from the germline V gene. The CDR3 region has the DNA TGTGCCACCACAGCGCGGGGACCAAACACCGGGGAGCTGTTTTTT. This codes for CATTARGPNTGELFF.

CDR3 nucleotides: TGTGCCAGCAGCGTGGGCCCGGCCTACGAGCAGTACTTC. It codes for CASSVGPAYEQYF. The chain links TRBV9 to TRBJ2-7; D is unresolved. V was clipped by 2 bases and J by 2 bases, with 8 bases between them. Germline loops: CDR1 SGDLS, CDR2 YYNGEE. CDR3 size: 13 residues.

The J gene is TRBJ1-4, the V gene TRBV18, with D perhaps matching TRBD1 (5 bases). The CDR3 loop spans 14 amino acids. The germline CDR1 and CDR2 sequences are KGHSH and LQKENI. Trimming removed 6 bases at V and 7 bases at J, with 15 bases between. CDR3 in DNA: TGTGCCAGCTCGTCAGGGAACAGTCTTGAAAAACTGTTTTTT. It yields the protein CASSSGNSLEKLFF. The whole variable domain, filled in from reference TRBV18 and TRBJ1-4, reads NAGVMQNPRHLVRRRGQEARLRCSPMKGHSHVYWYRQLPEEGLKFMVYLQKENIIDESGMPKERFSAEFPKEGPSILRIQQVVRGDSAAYFCASSSGNSLEKLFFGSGTQLSVL.

The chain carries TRBV15 and TRBJ1-4; D gene uncertain. V was clipped by 3 bases and J by 7 bases, with 6 bases between them. This CDR3 has 12 residues. The germline CDR1 and CDR2 sequences are LNHNV and YYDKDF (reference sequence). CDR3 region: CATSRGSEKLFF. The CDR3 nucleotides read TGTGCCACCAGCAGGGGGAGTGAAAAACTGTTTTTT.

This chain joins TRBV5-1 and TRBJ2-5; D perhaps matches TRBD1 (6 bases). The CDR3 is made up of 15 amino acids. Trimming pared 3 bases from V and 4 bases from J, leaving 16 bases between. From germline, CDR1 is SGHRS and CDR2 YFSETQ. DNA for the CDR3: TGCGCCAGCAGCTCGAATACAGGGATATCAGAGACCCAGTACTTC. Its translation: CASSSNTGISETQYF.

As to this clone: Other DNA sequences in the same sample also yield this CDR3. The genes are TRBV5-4 and TRBJ2-1, with TRBD2 identical over 8 bases. J was trimmed by 4 bases and V by 4 bases; bases with no gene match: 7. Germline V gene lookup returns CDR1 SGHNT and CDR2 YYREEE (reference sequence). CDR3 length equals 15 residues. This CDR3 is CASSLGAGGYNEQFF. The CDR3 DNA reads TGTGCCAGCAGCCTAGGTGCGGGGGGATACAATGAGCAGTTCTTC.

A few counts support this clone. The genes are TRBV18 and TRBJ1-3; no clear D gene. Trimming removed 10 bases from V and 0 bases from J, with 16 bases in between. Germline lookup yields CDR1 KGHSH and CDR2 LQKENI. The CDR3 is 15 amino acids. The CDR3 DNA reads as TGTGCCACCCGGACCGGTTTACACTCTGGAAACACCATATATTTT. Translation: CATRTGLHSGNTIYF. Together with reference TRBV18 and TRBJ1-3, the CDR3 gives the full variable domain: NAGVMQNPRHLVRRRGQEARLRCSPMKGHSHVYWYRQLPEEGLKFMVYLQKENIIDESGMPKERFSAEFPKEGPSILRIQQVVRGDSAAYFCATRTGLHSGNTIYFGEGSWLTVV.

V gene TRBV18 combines with J gene TRBJ2-6, with D perhaps matching TRBD2 (6 bases). V was trimmed by 5 bases and J by 0 bases, leaving 17 bases between them. The CDR3 length is 18 residues. Germline V gene lookup returns CDR1 KGHSH and CDR2 LQKENI. CDR3 sequence (DNA): TGTGCCAGCTCAGCTATAAACTCGGGAGCCTCTGGGGCCAACGTCCTGACTTTC. It codes for CASSAINSGASGANVLTF.

The chain carries TRBV9 and TRBJ2-1; no definite D call. The CDR3 totals 15 residues. The germline V gene encodes CDR1 SGDLS and CDR2 YYNGEE. V lost 0 bases, J lost 5 bases, and 12 bases lay in between. CDR3 nucleotide sequence: TGTGCCAGCAGCGTAGAGGCCCCTAACGACAATGAGCAGTTCTTC. It encodes CASSVEAPNDNEQFF.

The chain combines TRBV25-1 with TRBJ1-1; 7 nucleotides agree with TRBD1. The CDR3 contains 17 residues. V lost 1 base and J lost 5; bases outside the gene matches: 13. Looked up from germline, CDR1 is MGHDK and CDR2 is SYGVNS. In nucleotides, the CDR3 is TGTGCCAGCAGTGAATGGGGAACAGGGGCCCATCAGACTGAAGCTTTCTTT. Protein: CASSEWGTGAHQTEAFF. The full variable domain, rest sourced from reference TRBV25-1 and TRBJ1-1, is EADIYQTPRYLVIGTGKKITLECSQTMGHDKMYWYQQDPGMELHLIHYSYGVNSTEKGDLSSESTVSRIRTEHFPLTLESARPSHTSQYLCASSEWGTGAHQTEAFFGQGTRLTVV.